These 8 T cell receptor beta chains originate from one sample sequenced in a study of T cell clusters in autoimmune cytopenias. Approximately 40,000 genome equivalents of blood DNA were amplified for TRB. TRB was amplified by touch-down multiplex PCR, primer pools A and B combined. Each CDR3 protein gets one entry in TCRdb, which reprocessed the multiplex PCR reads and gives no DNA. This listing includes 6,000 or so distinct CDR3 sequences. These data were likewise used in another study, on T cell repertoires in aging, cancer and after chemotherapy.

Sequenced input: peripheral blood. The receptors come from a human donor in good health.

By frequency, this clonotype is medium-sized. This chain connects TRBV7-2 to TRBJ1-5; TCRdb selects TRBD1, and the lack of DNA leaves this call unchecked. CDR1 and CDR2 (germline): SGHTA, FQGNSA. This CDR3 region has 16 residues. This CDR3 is CASSPTGTGLGQPQHF.

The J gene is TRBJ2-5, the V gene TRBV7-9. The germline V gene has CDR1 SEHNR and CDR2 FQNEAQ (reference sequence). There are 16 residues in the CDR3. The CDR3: CASSLLNGSRRETQYF.

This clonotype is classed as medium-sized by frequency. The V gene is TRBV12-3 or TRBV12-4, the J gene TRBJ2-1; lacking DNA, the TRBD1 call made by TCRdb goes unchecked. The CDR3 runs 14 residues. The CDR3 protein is CASSLSTTRNEQFF.

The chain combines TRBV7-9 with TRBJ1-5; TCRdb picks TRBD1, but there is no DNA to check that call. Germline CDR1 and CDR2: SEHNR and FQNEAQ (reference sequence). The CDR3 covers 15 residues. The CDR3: CASSLGWTDPLPQHF.

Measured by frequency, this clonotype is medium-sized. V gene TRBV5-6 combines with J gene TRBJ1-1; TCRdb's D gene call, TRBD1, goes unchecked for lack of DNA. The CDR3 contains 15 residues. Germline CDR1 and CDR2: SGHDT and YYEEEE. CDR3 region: CASSLYDRVGTEAFF.

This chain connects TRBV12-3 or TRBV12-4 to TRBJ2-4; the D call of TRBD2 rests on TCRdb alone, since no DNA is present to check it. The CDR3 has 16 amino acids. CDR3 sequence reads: CASSPGRLAGGNIQYF.

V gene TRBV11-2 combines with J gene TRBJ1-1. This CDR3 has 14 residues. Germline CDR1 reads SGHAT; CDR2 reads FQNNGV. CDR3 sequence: CASSFLRANTEAFF.

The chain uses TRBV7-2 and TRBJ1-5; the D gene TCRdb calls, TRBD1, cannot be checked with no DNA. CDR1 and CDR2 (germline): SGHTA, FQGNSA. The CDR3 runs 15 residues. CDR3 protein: CASRAGTGSNQPQHF.